The TCR beta chain under discussion was sequenced for a study of shared clonotypes between healthy human individuals (dated by TCRdb to about 2020). For context, the study as a whole: Three men and two women, aged 18 to 49 years, made up the cohort. To estimate repertoire size and how much clonotype sharing occurs between individuals, the study deeply sequenced the blood TCR repertoires of five or six healthy adults. Between about 0.8 and 9 billion PBMCs per donor were obtained by leukapheresis. To increase sequencing depth and limit assay-specific biases, TCR repertoire library preparation and sequencing were carried out by different laboratories using diverse techniques. For each donor, three plates each were used for CD4 naive and CD4 memory, two plates were used for CD8 naive, and one plate was used for CD8 memory. The paper as a whole reports these results and caveats: Because the study included a small number of donors, the genetic and exposure-history diversity represented was limited. Naive subsets generally had larger estimated clonotype richness than memory subsets did. Rarefaction of sorted-subset datasets indicated incomplete sequencing despite the large sequencing depth. Higher generation probabilities were observed for clonotypes shared by all four sorted-subset donors than for non-shared clonotypes. Across several donors, approximately 4.9% of naive CD4, around 3.5% of naive CD8, approximately 2.5% of memory CD4, and around 0.4% of memory CD8 clonotypes were shared. Sampling was restricted to blood, and TCR repertoires in tissue are likely to differ from TCR repertoires in blood. Pairwise subsampling indicated that sequencing depth was expected to affect the degree of clonotype sharing among donors.

TCR CDR3 regions were amplified from genomic DNA by multiplex PCR using the deep immunoSEQ assay. For each cell subset, the extracted genomic DNA was distributed evenly across all wells of several immunoSEQ 96-well plates, and each plate served as one replicate. For sorted subsets, about 200 ng genomic DNA, equal to 30,000 or so T cell genomes, was loaded into each replicate PCR. Purified libraries were quantified with a Qubit 3.0 fluorometer, sized on a Bioanalyzer 2100, and re-quantified with the KAPA Library Quantification kit. A separate single-read 150-cycle Illumina NextSeq 550 flow cell was used to sequence each immunoSEQ 96-well plate. The study's own analysis went as follows. Because the immunoSEQ output included only junctional sequences and no quality scores, the filtering could not be the same as the filtering used for full-length reads. Sequences were annotated with PyIR, a Python wrapper for IgBLAST v1.9, using IMGT germline references to assign V/J genes and CDR3. Reads were removed for weak V/J assignments (E-value above 1e-6), missing CDR3, stop codons, out-of-frame junctions, or ambiguous translated residues. V3J clonotypes were defined as sequences sharing the same inferred V gene, J gene, and CDR3 amino acid sequence. The percentage overlap between two repertoires was calculated by dividing the number of shared unique clonotypes by the size of the smaller repertoire. RTK rarefaction, the Chao1 estimator, and Recon v2.1 estimates of unobserved clonotypes were used to assess repertoire richness. Generation probabilities for all TCRbeta clonotypes obtained by the gDNA method from several donors were computed using OLGA. TCRdb obtained this table from immuneACCESS and retained in-frame rearrangements with V and J assigned. These tables miss some clones; where compared with another copy, unresolved V genes account for less than half of the shortfall, and the remainder is unexplained. V, J and clone size derive from that table, while D and trimming were established from the DNA sequence. In this sample the table shows about 680,000 clones, about 78% of which occur a single time. The top ten hold approximately 2% of the sample.

The donors were healthy, HIV-negative adults who had no recently reported acute infections or vaccinations. Only Caucasian adults living in Nashville, Tennessee, USA were represented among the donors. CD4+ T cells were enriched through magnetic negative selection, after which naive cells were positively selected on CD45RA and the remaining negative fraction served as the memory subset. Blood was collected by leukapheresis, and PBMCs were isolated by Ficoll-Histopaque density gradient centrifugation and then cryopreserved in liquid nitrogen vapor phase. Analytical flow cytometry was used to check the purity and quantity of each magnetically sorted T cell population. Each sorted fraction had its genomic DNA isolated and then quantified by UV absorbance on a Nanodrop 2000c. This clone appeared a few times. Its recognized antigen is unknown. Its ends do not fully match the called genes, so a read error is possible.

Inclusive of the bounding cysteine and phenylalanine, the CDR3 is 12 residues long. The entry retains the CDR3 DNA only, 36 bases that are in frame from base 1. In the germline V gene, CDR1 corresponds to SQVTM and CDR2 to ANQGSEA. This TCR was sampled from a woman aged 30 to 39 in good health. The chain couples TRBV29-1 to TRBJ2-7; no D gene can be assigned with confidence. Sequences were obtained from memory CD4+ T cells sorted from blood. The cell subset or site label of this sample denotes: CD45RA-negative fraction. The bases are TGCAGCGTTGAAGATCATAACAAGATGGTGAACTTC. It encodes CSVEDHNKMVNF.